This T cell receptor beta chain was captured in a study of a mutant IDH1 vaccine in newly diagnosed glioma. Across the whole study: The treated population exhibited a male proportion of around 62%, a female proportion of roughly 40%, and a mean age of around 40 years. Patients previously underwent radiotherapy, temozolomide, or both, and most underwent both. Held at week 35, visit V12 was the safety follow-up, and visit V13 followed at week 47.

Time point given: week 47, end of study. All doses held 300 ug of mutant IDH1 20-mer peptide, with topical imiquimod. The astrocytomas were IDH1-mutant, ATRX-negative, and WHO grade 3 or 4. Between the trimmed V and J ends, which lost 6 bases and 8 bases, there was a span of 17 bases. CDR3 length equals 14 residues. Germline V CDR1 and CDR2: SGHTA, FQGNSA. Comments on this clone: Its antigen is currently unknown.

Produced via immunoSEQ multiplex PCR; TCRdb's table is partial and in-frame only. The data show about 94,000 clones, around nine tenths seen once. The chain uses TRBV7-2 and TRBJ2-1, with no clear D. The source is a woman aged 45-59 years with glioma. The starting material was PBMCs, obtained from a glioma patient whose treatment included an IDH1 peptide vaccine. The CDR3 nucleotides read TGTGCCAGCAGTACGGCAACTATTCGATATGAGCAGTTCTTC. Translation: CASSTATIRYEQFF. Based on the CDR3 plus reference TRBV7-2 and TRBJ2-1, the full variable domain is GAGVSQSPSNKVTEKGKDVELRCDPISGHTALYWYRQSLGQGLEFLIYFQGNSAPDKSGLPSDRFSAERTGGSVSTLTIQRTQQEDSAVYLCASSTATIRYEQFFGPGTRLTVL.